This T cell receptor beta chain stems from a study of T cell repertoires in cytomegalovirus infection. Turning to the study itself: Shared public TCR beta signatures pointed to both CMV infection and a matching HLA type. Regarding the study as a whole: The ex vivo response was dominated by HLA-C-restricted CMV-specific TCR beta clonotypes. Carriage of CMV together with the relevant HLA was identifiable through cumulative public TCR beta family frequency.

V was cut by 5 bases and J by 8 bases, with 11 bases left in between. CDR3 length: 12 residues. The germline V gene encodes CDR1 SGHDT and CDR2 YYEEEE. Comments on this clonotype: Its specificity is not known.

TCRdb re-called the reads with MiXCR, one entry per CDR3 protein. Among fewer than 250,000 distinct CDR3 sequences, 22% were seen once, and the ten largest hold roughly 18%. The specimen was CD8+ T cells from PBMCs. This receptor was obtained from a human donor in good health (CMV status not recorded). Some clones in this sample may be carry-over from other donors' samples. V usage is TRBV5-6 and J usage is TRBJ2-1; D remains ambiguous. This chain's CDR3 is CASSPDRDEQFF. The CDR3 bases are TGTGCCAGCAGTCCTGATAGAGATGAGCAGTTCTTC.